In its sample, the clone carrying this T cell receptor beta chain was seen many times. Antigen specificity is unknown. The data derive from a study of human T cells and chemical hapten exposure. On the study more broadly: 2% DPC was applied to roughly 2 cm by roughly 2 cm of upper inner arm skin for sensitization. Mainly, slight library volume differences in the pool made TCR yields vary. Findings and caveats of the study: Sensitizing with DPC caused no change in TCRs above 1 in 1000 frequency.

Sample time point: patch test 3, about 24 weeks after DPC sensitization. Sample treatment: therapeutic diphenylcyclopropenone sensitization with weekly scalp DPC. V was pared by 1 base and J by 8 bases, with 0 bases of the junction left unmatched. Germline loops: CDR1 SQVTM, CDR2 ANQGSEA. The CDR3 totals 11 residues. Unique molecular identifiers were linked by the library to individual cDNA molecules. One entry per CDR3 protein, called by TCRdb with MiXCR from the RACE reads. The sample holds tens of thousands of distinct CDR3 sequences, 11% seen once. This specimen consisted of whole blood, obtained in connection with sensitization to the hapten diphenylcyclopropenone (DPC). The genes are TRBV29-1 and TRBJ1-2; 8 nucleotides agree with TRBD1. This clonotype was obtained from a woman between 45 and 65 years old with alopecia areata. Some clones in this sample may be carry-over from other donors' samples. In DNA, the CDR3 is TGCAGCGTTGAAGCAGGGGGCGGCTACACCTTC. It codes for CSVEAGGGYTF.